Listed below are T cell receptor beta chains from one sample, sequenced in a study of Graves' ophthalmopathy and Graves' hyperthyroidism. TCRdb re-derived calls from the multiplex PCR reads in MiXCR, one entry per CDR3 protein. The data show 300,000 or so distinct CDR3 sequences, about a sixth seen once. Sequences were obtained from peripheral blood. The receptors originated from an adult man with Graves' ophthalmopathy. Each CDR3 is given with its conserved first and last residue. The D gene is left open where the match is weak. Rows may omit the clone size; those that give it use once, few, many or a size class.

V gene: TRBV6-5; clone size: NA; J gene: TRBJ1-2; D gene: NA; CDR3 protein: CASSYSGSLYGYTF; CDR3 DNA: TGTGCCAGCAGTTACTCGGGATCTCTATATGGCTACACCTTC
V gene: TRBV19; clone size: NA; J gene: TRBJ1-1; D gene: TRBD1; CDR3 protein: CASTLRDRGNTEAFF; CDR3 DNA: TGTGCCAGTACTCTCCGGGACAGGGGGAACACTGAAGCTTTCTTT
V gene: TRBV9; clone size: few; J gene: TRBJ2-2; D gene: NA; CDR3 protein: CASSVALWRGEHTGELFF; CDR3 DNA: TGTGCCAGCAGCGTAGCTCTCTGGAGGGGGGAACACACCGGGGAGCTGTTTTTT
V gene: TRBV15; clone size: many; J gene: TRBJ2-7; D gene: NA; CDR3 protein: CATRVSEQYF; CDR3 DNA: TGTGCCACCCGTGTGAGCGAGCAGTACTTC
V gene: TRBV6-2/TRBV6-3; clone size: NA; J gene: TRBJ2-5; D gene: TRBD2; CDR3 protein: CATLGGERGVLETQYF; CDR3 DNA: TGTGCCACCCTCGGAGGCGAGCGGGGGGTTTTAGAGACCCAGTACTTC
V gene: TRBV2; clone size: many; J gene: TRBJ2-5; D gene: NA; CDR3 protein: CASSEAEETQYF; CDR3 DNA: TGTGCCAGCAGTGAAGCAGAAGAGACCCAGTACTTC
V gene: TRBV20-1; clone size: many; J gene: TRBJ2-7; D gene: NA; CDR3 protein: CSARDPSSVGYEQYF; CDR3 DNA: TGCAGTGCTAGAGATCCGTCCTCCGTTGGATACGAGCAGTACTTC
V gene: TRBV6-1; clone size: NA; J gene: TRBJ2-4; D gene: NA; CDR3 protein: CASSAEGETIQYF; CDR3 DNA: TGTGCCAGCAGTGCCGAGGGAGAGACCATTCAGTACTTC
V gene: TRBV20-1; clone size: many; J gene: TRBJ1-1; D gene: NA; CDR3 protein: CSAREGSRGTTEAFF; CDR3 DNA: TGCAGTGCTAGAGAGGGGAGCCGGGGCACTACTGAAGCCTTCTTT
V gene: TRBV19; clone size: many; J gene: TRBJ1-2; D gene: NA; CDR3 protein: CASSIDIGGNDYGYTF; CDR3 DNA: TGTGCCAGTAGTATTGATATCGGAGGGAACGACTATGGCTACACCTTC